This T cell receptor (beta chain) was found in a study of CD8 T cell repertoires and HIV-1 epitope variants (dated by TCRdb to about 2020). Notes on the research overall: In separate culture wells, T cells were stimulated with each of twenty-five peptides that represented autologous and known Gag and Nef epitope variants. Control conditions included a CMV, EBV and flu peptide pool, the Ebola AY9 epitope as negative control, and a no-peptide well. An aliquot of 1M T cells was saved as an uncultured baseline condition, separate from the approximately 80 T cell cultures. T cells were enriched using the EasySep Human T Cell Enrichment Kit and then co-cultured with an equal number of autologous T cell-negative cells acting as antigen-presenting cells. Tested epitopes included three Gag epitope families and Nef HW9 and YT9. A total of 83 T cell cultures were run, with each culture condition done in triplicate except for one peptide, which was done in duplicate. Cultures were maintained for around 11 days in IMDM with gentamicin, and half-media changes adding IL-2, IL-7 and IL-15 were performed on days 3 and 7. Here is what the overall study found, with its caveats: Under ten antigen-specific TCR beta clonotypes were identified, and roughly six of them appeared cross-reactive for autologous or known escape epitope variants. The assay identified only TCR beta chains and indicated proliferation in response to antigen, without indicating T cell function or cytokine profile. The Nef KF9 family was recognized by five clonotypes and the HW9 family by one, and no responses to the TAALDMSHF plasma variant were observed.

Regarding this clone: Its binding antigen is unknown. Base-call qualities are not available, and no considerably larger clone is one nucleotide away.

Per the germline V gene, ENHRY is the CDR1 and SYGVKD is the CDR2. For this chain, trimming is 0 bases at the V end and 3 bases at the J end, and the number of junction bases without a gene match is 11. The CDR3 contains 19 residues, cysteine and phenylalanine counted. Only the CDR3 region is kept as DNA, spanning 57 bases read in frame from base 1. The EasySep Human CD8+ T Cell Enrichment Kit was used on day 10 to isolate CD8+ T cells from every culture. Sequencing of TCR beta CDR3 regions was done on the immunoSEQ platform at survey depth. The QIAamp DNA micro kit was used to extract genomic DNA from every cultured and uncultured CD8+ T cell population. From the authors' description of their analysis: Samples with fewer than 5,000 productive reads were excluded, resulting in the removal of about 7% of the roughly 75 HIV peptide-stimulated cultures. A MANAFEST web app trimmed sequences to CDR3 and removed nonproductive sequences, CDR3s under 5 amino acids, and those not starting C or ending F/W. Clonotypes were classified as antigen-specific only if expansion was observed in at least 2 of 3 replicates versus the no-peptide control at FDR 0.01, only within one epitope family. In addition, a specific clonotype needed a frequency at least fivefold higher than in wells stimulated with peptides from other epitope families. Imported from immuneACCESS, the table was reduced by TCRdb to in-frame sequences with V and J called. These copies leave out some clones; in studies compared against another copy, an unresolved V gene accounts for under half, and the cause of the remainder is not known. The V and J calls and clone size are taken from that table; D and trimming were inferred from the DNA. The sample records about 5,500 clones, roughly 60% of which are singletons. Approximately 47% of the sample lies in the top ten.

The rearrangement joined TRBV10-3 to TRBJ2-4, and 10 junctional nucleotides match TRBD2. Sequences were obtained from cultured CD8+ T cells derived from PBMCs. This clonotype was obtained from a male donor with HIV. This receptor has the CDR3 CAISESGSGGASGKNIQYF. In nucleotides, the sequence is TGTGCCATCAGTGAGTCGGGAAGCGGGGGGGCCTCGGGCAAAAACATTCAGTACTTC.